Listed below are T cell receptor beta chains from one sample, sequenced in a study of shared clonotypes between healthy human individuals. Profiling relied on immunoSEQ multiplex PCR, and the TCRdb table lists in-frame clones only, not all of them. Among a few million clones, about 92% were seen once, and the ten largest hold 0.13% to 0.15%. The sample comprised naive CD4+ T cells sorted from blood. The receptors come from a man aged 18 to 29 in good health. Each CDR3 is given with its conserved first and last residue. A D gene is named only where the DNA matches it firmly. Only some rows state a clone size, as once, few, many or a class for expanded clones.

>NA|TRBD2|TRBJ2-5|TRBV5-4
CASSLSGRGETQYF
TGTGCCAGCAGCTTGAGCGGGAGGGGGGAGACCCAGTACTTC
>NA|NA|TRBJ2-7|TRBV2
CASREDSYEQYF
TGTGCCAGCAGAGAGGACAGCTACGAGCAGTACTTC
>NA|NA|TRBJ1-1|TRBV6-8
CASILKPEGNTEAFF
TGTGCCAGCATTCTAAAGCCGGAAGGGAACACTGAAGCTTTCTTT
>NA|NA|TRBJ2-1|TRBV6-5
CASSYVRSLYNEQFF
TGTGCCAGCAGTTACGTTCGTTCGCTCTACAATGAGCAGTTCTTC
>NA|TRBD1|TRBJ1-5|TRBV7-2
CASSLGLGTGSPQHF
TGTGCCAGCAGCTTAGGGCTTGGGACAGGCTCGCCCCAGCATTTT
>once|TRBD2|TRBJ2-5|TRBV5-6
CASSLVWVAGLQETQYF
TGTGCCAGCAGCCTAGTTTGGGTAGCGGGGCTTCAAGAGACCCAGTACTTC
>NA|NA|TRBJ2-3|TRBV13
CASSPKSTDTQYF
TGTGCCAGCAGTCCCAAAAGCACAGATACGCAGTATTTT
>NA|NA|TRBJ1-2|TRBV18
CASSPMIPGGDNYGYTF
TGTGCCAGCTCACCCATGATTCCAGGAGGAGATAACTATGGCTACACCTTC
>NA|TRBD2|TRBJ2-3|TRBV5-1
CASSLDGRVADTQYF
TGCGCCAGCAGCTTGGATGGGAGGGTGGCAGATACGCAGTATTTT
>NA|TRBD1|TRBJ2-1|TRBV5-1
CASSLAGTGARFSEQFF
TGCGCCAGCAGCTTGGCCGGGACAGGGGCCCGGTTCAGTGAGCAGTTCTTC
>NA|TRBD2|TRBJ2-7|TRBV4-1
CASSPVAGVAYEQYF
TGCGCCAGCAGCCCTGTAGCGGGGGTCGCCTACGAGCAGTACTTC
>few|TRBD1|TRBJ1-6|TRBV4-2
CASSQDPQAGGPLHF
TGTGCCAGCAGCCAAGATCCCCAGGCAGGGGGACCCCTCCACTTT
>NA|NA|TRBJ2-1|TRBV5-5
CASTDAAGLTNEQFF
TGTGCCAGCACGGACGCGGCAGGGCTGACCAATGAGCAGTTCTTC
>NA|NA|TRBJ1-1|TRBV28
CASSLWGGGSTEAFF
TGTGCCAGCAGTTTATGGGGGGGCGGGAGTACTGAAGCTTTCTTT
>NA|NA|TRBJ1-2|TRBV11-2
CASSARQGGDYTF
TGTGCCAGCAGCGCCCGGCAGGGAGGAGACTACACCTTC
>few|NA|TRBJ1-1|TRBV2
CASSSGWEAFF
TGTGCCAGCAGTTCAGGGTGGGAAGCTTTCTTT
>NA|NA|TRBJ1-1|TRBV2
CASSSSSLGQNTEAFF
TGTGCCAGCAGCTCAAGCTCACTCGGACAGAACACTGAAGCTTTCTTT
>NA|NA|TRBJ1-4|TRBV14
CASSQVRGSNEKLFF
TGTGCCAGCAGCCAAGTCAGGGGCTCTAATGAAAAACTGTTTTTT
>NA|TRBD2|TRBJ2-1|TRBV9
CASSVGGRAISEQFF
TGTGCCAGCAGCGTAGGCGGGAGGGCCATAAGTGAGCAGTTCTTC
>NA|TRBD1|TRBJ2-3|TRBV5-1
CASSRPDRGGTDTQYF
TGCGCCAGCAGCCGGCCGGACAGGGGCGGGACAGATACGCAGTATTTT
>once|NA|TRBJ1-1|TRBV15
CATSSSWGSAGLRNTEAFF
TGTGCCACCAGCAGTTCTTGGGGGTCTGCAGGGCTGAGGAACACTGAAGCTTTCTTT
>NA|TRBD2|TRBJ2-5|TRBV11-2
CASSRSGRVGETQYF
TGTGCCAGCAGCAGGAGCGGGAGGGTCGGAGAGACCCAGTACTTC
>NA|NA|TRBJ2-5|TRBV18
CASSPQGGHQETQYF
TGTGCCAGCTCACCACAGGGGGGGCACCAAGAGACCCAGTACTTC
>NA|NA|TRBJ2-3|TRBV5-6
CASSPEPGTDTQYF
TGTGCCAGCAGCCCGGAACCGGGCACAGATACGCAGTATTTT
>NA|NA|TRBJ2-2|TRBV13
CASSLRPSAKNTGELFF
TGTGCCAGCAGCTTACGCCCTAGCGCAAAAAACACCGGGGAGCTGTTTTTT
>few|NA|TRBJ1-1|TRBV30
CAWHKNTEAFF
TGTGCCTGGCATAAGAACACTGAAGCTTTCTTT
>NA|TRBD2|TRBJ2-7|TRBV5-3
CASSLTSGNHEQYF
TGTGCCAGCAGCTTAACTAGCGGGAACCACGAGCAGTACTTC
>NA|NA|TRBJ2-5|TRBV7-2
CASSMSPVGETQYF
TGTGCCAGCAGTATGAGCCCCGTAGGGGAGACCCAGTACTTC
>NA|TRBD1|TRBJ1-6|TRBV4-3
CASSQEATGGNSPLHF
TGCGCCAGCAGCCAAGAAGCGACAGGGGGAAATTCACCCCTCCACTTT
>NA|NA|TRBJ2-7|TRBV6-6
CASSYGVSPYEQYF
TGTGCCAGCAGTTACGGAGTCAGCCCCTACGAGCAGTACTTC
>NA|TRBD1|TRBJ2-5|TRBV6-1
CASSERAGTGVWGAQYF
TGTGCCAGCAGTGAGCGGGCCGGGACAGGAGTCTGGGGGGCCCAGTACTTC
>NA|NA|TRBJ2-5|TRBV7-6
CASSQAGRGHQETQYF
TGTGCCAGCAGTCAAGCCGGCAGGGGCCACCAAGAGACCCAGTACTTC
>NA|TRBD2|TRBJ2-7|TRBV5-5
CASSPVARREFEQYF
TGTGCCAGCAGCCCCGTGGCGCGGCGGGAGTTCGAGCAGTACTTC
>NA|NA|TRBJ2-1|TRBV4-1
CASSQSHPTANEQFF
TGCGCCAGCAGCCAATCCCACCCCACGGCCAATGAGCAGTTCTTC
>once|NA|TRBJ2-5|TRBV5-1
CASSLGRTQETQYF
TGCGCCAGCAGCTTGGGACGGACCCAAGAGACCCAGTACTTC
>NA|NA|TRBJ1-4|TRBV23-1
CASIKRQEGTNEKLFF
TGCGCCAGCATCAAAAGGCAGGAGGGAACTAATGAAAAACTGTTTTTT
>NA|TRBD1|TRBJ2-7|TRBV6-1
CASSALSGTVNEQYF
TGTGCCAGCAGTGCCCTAAGTGGGACAGTCAACGAGCAGTACTTC
>NA|NA|TRBJ1-4|TRBV10-3
CAISESGATNEKLFF
TGTGCCATCAGTGAGTCGGGTGCCACTAATGAAAAACTGTTTTTT
>NA|TRBD2|TRBJ2-3|TRBV11-2
CASSLEGLAGVIFADTQYF
TGTGCCAGCAGCTTAGAAGGACTAGCGGGAGTAATTTTTGCAGATACGCAGTATTTT
>NA|TRBD2|TRBJ2-1|TRBV9
CASSPREFGTRSVNNEQFF
TGTGCCAGCAGCCCTAGAGAATTTGGGACTAGAAGCGTTAACAATGAGCAGTTCTTC
>NA|TRBD1|TRBJ1-1|TRBV27
CASSPSGGSNTEAFF
TGTGCCAGCAGTCCATCAGGGGGATCGAACACTGAAGCTTTCTTT
>NA|TRBD1|TRBJ1-1|TRBV19
CASSNIPDRGPNTEAFF
TGTGCCAGTAGCAATATCCCGGACAGGGGGCCGAACACTGAAGCTTTCTTT
>NA|TRBD1|TRBJ2-7|TRBV9
CASSALQGTEQYF
TGTGCCAGCAGCGCCTTACAGGGGACCGAGCAGTACTTC
>NA|TRBD1|TRBJ1-2|TRBV7-9
CASSYNRGNYGYTF
TGTGCCAGCAGTTACAACAGGGGGAACTATGGCTACACCTTC
>NA|TRBD1|TRBJ1-1|TRBV5-4
CASGFSDRGNTEAFF
TGTGCCAGCGGCTTTTCTGACAGGGGGAACACTGAAGCTTTCTTT
>NA|NA|TRBJ1-2|TRBV5-4
CASSLFTGTNIYGYTF
TGTGCCAGCAGCTTGTTTACAGGGACCAATATCTATGGCTACACCTTC
>NA|TRBD2|TRBJ2-3|TRBV6-4
CAMTSGRAADTQYF
TGTGCCATGACTAGCGGGAGGGCTGCAGATACGCAGTATTTT
>NA|NA|TRBJ2-7|TRBV19
CASSILDSYEQYF
TGTGCCAGTAGTATCCTCGACTCCTACGAGCAGTACTTC
>NA|TRBD2|TRBJ2-5|TRBV29-1
CSVSERGRETQYF
TGCAGCGTGAGCGAGCGGGGTAGGGAGACCCAGTACTTC
>NA|TRBD1|TRBJ1-5|TRBV5-8
CASSQNRWDSLNSNQPQHF
TGTGCCAGCAGCCAAAATCGGTGGGACAGCCTTAATAGCAATCAGCCCCAGCATTTT
>NA|NA|TRBJ1-4|TRBV6-6
CASCSGNEKLFF
TGTGCCAGCTGTTCAGGGAATGAAAAACTGTTTTTT
>NA|NA|TRBJ2-7|TRBV5-4
CASSPGEMAGTSYEQYF
TGTGCCAGCAGCCCCGGAGAAATGGCAGGAACCTCCTACGAGCAGTACTTC
>once|NA|TRBJ2-7|TRBV30
CAWSVPRREQYF
TGTGCCTGGAGTGTACCACGCAGGGAGCAGTACTTC
>NA|NA|TRBJ1-5|TRBV5-8
CASRGGNQPQHF
TGTGCCAGCAGGGGGGGGAATCAGCCCCAGCATTTT
>NA|TRBD1|TRBJ2-5|TRBV7-7
CASSRDSQETQYF
TGTGCTAGCAGCCGGGACAGTCAAGAGACCCAGTACTTC
>NA|NA|TRBJ1-1|TRBV10-3
CAISLSGQSEAFF
TGTGCCATCAGCTTATCCGGACAGTCTGAAGCTTTCTTT